Here is one TCR beta chain with its context. These data belong to a study of blood T cell repertoires in COVID-19. The repertoire was sequenced with immunoSEQ multiplex PCR; TCRdb's copy has only in-frame clones and lacks some. Of over 150,000 clones in the sample, more than 60% were seen once. This CDR3 is 15 amino acids long. J lost 6 bases, V lost 6 bases, and 11 bases had no gene match. From germline, CDR1 is LNHDA and CDR2 SQIVND (reference sequence). The genes are TRBV19 and TRBJ2-4; TRBD1 aligns across 7 bases. Sequencing was performed on peripheral blood. The clonotype was recovered from a man in his 70s with acute or convalescent COVID-19. CDR3 in DNA: TGTGCCAGTAGCCCTCAGGGGGTTTTGCGAAACATTCAGTACTTC. It specifies CASSPQGVLRNIQYF.